These 10 T cell receptor beta chains came from one sample sequenced in a study of blood T cells in healthy people across ages. Combining a sample-barcoded 5' primer with a J-beta primer mix, a second PCR ran for 7 to 11 cycles. TCRdb reprocessed the 5' RACE reads via MiXCR and lists one record per CDR3 protein. The table records 1,800,000 or so distinct CDR3 sequences, around 40% of them present only once. Input material: blood. The receptors were sampled from a human donor in good health.

This clonotype came up once. The V and J genes are TRBV28 and TRBJ2-7; the D is unclear. CDR1 and CDR2 (germline): MDHEN, SYDVKM. Trimming shortened V by 11 bases and J by 4 bases, and 12 bases separated the two germline ends. This CDR3 region has 11 residues. In DNA form, the CDR3 reads TGTGCCGGCACCAAGGGTTACGAGCAGTACTTC. Protein product: CAGTKGYEQYF.

This clonotype was counted a single time. This sequence joins TRBV12-3 or TRBV12-4 and TRBJ2-3; no firm D call. V lost 1 base and J lost 3, with 11 bases in between. This CDR3 spans 15 amino acids. The CDR3 loop is CASSLGPPRTDTQYF. The DNA for the CDR3 is TGTGCCAGCAGTTTAGGACCACCGAGGACAGATACGCAGTATTTT.

The J gene is TRBJ2-5, the V gene TRBV5-1; tentative D call: TRBD1 (5 bases). The length of the CDR3 is 15 residues. Germline V CDR1 and CDR2: SGHRS, YFSETQ. Trimming cost V 0 bases and J 2 bases, with 11 bases left between them. The CDR3 region is CASSLDSPGQETQYF. CDR3 DNA: TGCGCCAGCAGCTTGGATTCCCCAGGGCAAGAGACCCAGTACTTC.

This clonotype was picked up a small number of times. This chain uses TRBV4-1 with TRBJ2-4, with 7 bases lining up with TRBD1. V trimming: 3 bases; J trimming: 0 bases; junction bases outside the gene matches: 5. CDR1 MGHRA and CDR2 YSYEKL come from the germline V gene. There are 16 residues in the CDR3. CDR3 sequence (DNA): TGCGCCAGCAGCCACGACAGGGAACTAGCCAAAAACATTCAGTACTTC. Amino acid sequence: CASSHDRELAKNIQYF.

This clonotype was found many times. This sequence joins TRBV4-3 and TRBJ1-2; a weak D match, TRBD1 (6 bases). The CDR3 is made up of 16 amino acids. The V gene lost 3 bases and the J gene lost 7 bases, with 21 bases spanning the gap. Germline V gene data show CDR1 as LGHNA and CDR2 as YSLEER. The DNA for the CDR3 is TGCGCCAGCAGCCAGTTTGACAGGACGGATCCCACTGGCTACACCTTC. Protein sequence: CASSQFDRTDPTGYTF.

J is TRBJ2-4 and V is TRBV28; D is unresolved. Germline V gives CDR1 MDHEN, CDR2 SYDVKM. V was cut by 7 bases and J by 2 bases, with 12 bases left in between. This CDR3 is 14 amino acids long. The CDR3 here is CASTSGVTKNIQYF. The DNA for the CDR3 is TGTGCCAGCACCTCAGGAGTGACCAAAAACATTCAGTACTTC.

Notes on this clonotype: The CDR3 ends on some other residue instead of the conserved phenylalanine or tryptophan, so this is likely a read error. The chain carries TRBV6-2 or TRBV6-3 and TRBJ2-1; 9 bases are a match to TRBD2. Germline CDR1 MNHEY, CDR2 SVGEGT. The CDR3 loop spans 22 amino acids. V lost 4 bases to trimming and J lost 2 bases; unmatched junction nucleotides: 24. The CDR3 bases are TGTGCCAGCAGTTTACTTATGGAGGGGTGGGTAGCGGGGGAGATAGCCTACAATGAGCAGTTCTCC. Amino acids: CASSLLMEGWVAGEIAYNEQFS.

This chain connects TRBV7-8 to TRBJ2-5; TRBD1 is a possible D gene (5 bases). V lost 1 base to trimming and J lost 2 bases, with 14 bases between them. The germline V gene has CDR1 SGHVS and CDR2 FQNEAQ. This CDR3 spans 16 amino acids. CDR3 region: CASSLVGAAFQETQYF. The CDR3 DNA follows: TGTGCCAGCAGCTTAGTTGGGGCAGCCTTTCAAGAGACCCAGTACTTC.

This clonotype was detected only a few times. CDR3 protein: CASSFERSRGMDYGYTF. The CDR3 DNA reads TGTGCCAGCAGCTTTGAACGGTCCAGGGGGATGGACTATGGCTACACCTTC. The gene calls are TRBV7-9 and TRBJ1-2, with 7 bases fitting TRBD1. CDR3 size: 17 residues. V shed 3 bases, J shed 3 bases, and the junction held 13 bases outside the gene matches. Germline-derived CDR1 and CDR2 are SEHNR and FQNEAQ (reference sequence).

The J gene is TRBJ2-6, the V gene TRBV5-5, with D unclear. Germline V gives CDR1 SGHKS, CDR2 YYEKEE (reference sequence). This CDR3 is built from 16 residues. V shed 0 bases and J shed 1 base, with 8 bases lying between them. CDR3 nucleotide sequence: TGTGCCAGCAGCTTGGTACCGGAGTCTGGGGCCAACGTCCTGACTTTC. Its protein is CASSLVPESGANVLTF.